The 9 T cell receptor beta chains in this list originate from one sample, sequenced in a study of control samples from healthy donors and cancer patients. Clones were sequenced by immunoSEQ multiplex PCR, and TCRdb holds only the in-frame ones, with some missing. The sample contains about 55,000 clones, approximately 86% of which appear only once. Sequencing was performed on blood. Every receptor here comes from a man aged 45-60 years in good health.

V usage is TRBV6-5 and J usage is TRBJ2-1; D call uncertain. This CDR3 region has 13 residues. Trimming stripped 6 bases from V and 4 bases from J, with 10 bases between. CDR1 is MNHEY and CDR2 is SVGAGI in the germline V gene. DNA of the CDR3: TGTGCCAGCAGCGTAGAGATATACAATGAGCAGTTCTTC. Amino acids: CASSVEIYNEQFF.

The chain couples TRBV7-2 to TRBJ2-4, with a possible D match to TRBD2 (5 bases). Germline CDR1 is SGHTA and CDR2 is FQGNSA. CDR3 length: 11 residues. The V end was cut by 3 bases, the J end by 15 bases, with 12 bases between. This CDR3 is CASSLDSNRYF. In DNA form, the CDR3 reads TGTGCCAGCAGCTTGGACTCCAACCGGTACTTC.

This chain joins TRBV18 and TRBJ2-5; maybe TRBD2 (7 bases). The germline gives CDR1 KGHSH, CDR2 LQKENI. The CDR3 spans 14 residues. Trimming shortened V by 5 bases and J by 4 bases, and 14 bases separated the two germline ends. The CDR3 nucleotides read TGTGCCAGCTCAAACACAAGGGGGGGAGAGACCCAGTACTTC. Residues: CASSNTRGGETQYF.

The chain couples TRBV18 to TRBJ1-5; 11 positions agree with TRBD1. Germline V gives CDR1 KGHSH, CDR2 LQKENI. V lost 2 bases to trimming and J lost 7 bases; unmatched junction nucleotides: 1. The CDR3 spans 14 residues. The CDR3 is CASSPGTGGQPQHF. The CDR3 DNA reads as TGTGCCAGCTCACCAGGGACAGGGGGGCAGCCCCAGCATTTT.

The chain joins TRBV4-1 to TRBJ2-7; perhaps TRBD2 as D (5 bases). The CDR3 has 17 amino acids. Germline CDR1 and CDR2: MGHRA and YSYEKL. Trimming took off 0 bases at V and 2 bases at J, with 17 bases between the two ends. The CDR3 region is CASSQDGDPGSTYEQYF. CDR3 coding DNA: TGCGCCAGCAGCCAAGACGGCGACCCGGGATCTACCTACGAGCAGTACTTC.

The rearrangement joins TRBV11-2 to TRBJ2-3; D is uncertain. From germline, CDR1 is SGHAT and CDR2 FQNNGV. The CDR3 length is 13 residues. Trimming cost V 5 bases and J 6 bases, with 12 bases left between them. CDR3 residues: CASSPSSIDTQYF. CDR3 in DNA: TGTGCCAGCAGCCCCTCCAGTATCGATACGCAGTATTTT. Complete variable domain (other parts from reference TRBV11-2 and TRBJ2-3): EAGVAQSPRYKIIEKRQSVAFWCNPISGHATLYWYQQILGQGPKLLIQFQNNGVVDDSQLPKDRFSAERLKGVDSTLKIQPAKLEDSAVYLCASSPSSIDTQYFGPGTRLTVL.

The rearrangement links TRBV28 to TRBJ1-4; D not resolved. The CDR3 runs to 14 residues. In germline, CDR1 is MDHEN, CDR2 SYDVKM. V was pared by 6 bases and J by 0 bases, with 8 bases between. CDR3 in amino acids: CASSPAPTNEKLFF. The CDR3 DNA is TGTGCCAGCAGCCCCGCCCCAACTAATGAAAAACTGTTTTTT.

This clone was seen a single time. The V and J genes are TRBV30 and TRBJ1-2; D may be TRBD1 (6 bases). Trimming removed 3 bases from V and 4 bases from J, with 15 bases in between. Germline values: CDR1 GTSNPN, CDR2 SVGIG (reference sequence). The CDR3 loop spans 14 amino acids. The CDR3 sequence is CAWRPTGTRYGYTF. CDR3 sequence (DNA): TGTGCCTGGAGGCCAACAGGGACACGCTATGGCTACACCTTC.

The V and J genes are TRBV12-5 and TRBJ2-3; TRBD1 or TRBD2 may be the D gene (7 bases each). CDR1 LGHNT and CDR2 FRNRAP come from the germline V gene. V lost 7 bases and J lost 3, with 14 bases in between. The CDR3 spans 14 residues. In nucleotides, the CDR3 is TGTGCTAGTGCGTCCAGGGGGGGAACAGATACGCAGTATTTT. Its protein product is CASASRGGTDTQYF.